This TCR beta chain was sequenced for a study of shared clonotypes between healthy human individuals. Whole-study context: Per-donor plates numbered three CD4 naive, three CD4 memory, two CD8 naive and one CD8 memory. General study findings and limits: When compared with the clonotypes that were shared by all four sorted-subset donors, the non-shared clonotypes turned out to have lower generation probabilities. The sharing of roughly 5% of naive CD4 clonotypes was seen across a handful of donors. The study's rarefaction showed incomplete sorted-subset sequencing despite large depth.

The method was immunoSEQ multiplex PCR; TCRdb's version includes in-frame clones alone and lacks a portion of them. Here the sample spans about 2.1 million clones, around 93% being singletons. On this clone itself: Its antigen is unidentified.

The naive CD8 fraction comprised CD45RO-negative cells positively selected for CCR7 and excluded terminally differentiated effector memory CD45RA+ cells. V trimming: 5 bases; J trimming: 5 bases; junction bases outside the gene matches: 3. The CDR3 is 15 amino acids. Germline V gene lookup returns CDR1 MNHEY and CDR2 SMNVEV (reference sequence). The TCR was taken from a man aged 18 to 29 in good health. Some clones in this sample may be carry-over from other donors' samples. The V and J genes are TRBV27 and TRBJ2-2; 12 nucleotides align to TRBD2. The sample comprised naive CD8+ T cells from PBMCs. CDR3 DNA sequence: TGTGCCAGCAGTCCCGGGACTAGCGGGACCGGGGAGCTGTTTTTT. The encoded protein is CASSPGTSGTGELFF.